The present TCR beta chain was sequenced within a study of response to subunit inactivated influenza vaccine. The study's findings and limits: Each seasonal influenza vaccination, the authors suggested, recruits few new T cells.

As concerns this clonotype: What it binds is unknown.

Each CDR3 protein gets one entry after TCRdb re-called the RT-PCR reads with MiXCR. The table records about half a million distinct CDR3 sequences, 25% of them present only once. The TCR originated in a man between 50 and 59 years old who received an inactivated influenza vaccine. The sample in question was CD4+ T cells sorted from PBMCs, obtained 4 to 6 days after vaccination.

CDR3 loop: CASSRELTGELFF. The DNA for the CDR3 is TGTGCCAGCAGCCGGGAGCTCACCGGGGAGCTGTTTTTT. The rearrangement uses TRBV6-1 and TRBJ2-2; D possibly corresponds to TRBD2 (6 bases). The V gene lost 6 bases and the J gene lost 4 bases, with 9 bases spanning the gap. CDR1 is MNHNS, CDR2 SASEGT, per germline. The CDR3 loop spans 13 amino acids.